This T cell receptor beta chain was captured in a study of long-term antiretroviral therapy in people with HIV. Study-wide results and caveats: Patients on ART gained diversity, which nonetheless stayed below transplant donor controls. Pre-ART expanded clones dominated the repertoire at every time point. All blood samples came from the years 2004 to 2017, possibly under older ART regimens.

Germline V gene lookup returns CDR1 SGHRS and CDR2 YFSETQ. V lost 4 bases and J lost 0; bases outside the gene matches: 11. The CDR3 covers 18 residues. Comments on this clone: The antigen is undetermined.

With survey level as its setting, the immunoSEQ assay was v3.0. Samples were sequenced targeting roughly 40,000-50,000 T-cell genomes each. Assay: immunoSEQ multiplex PCR; the TCRdb copy retains only in-frame clones and omits some. The table records around 29,000 clones, just under 95% of them present only once. This specimen was unsorted PBMCs, taken 5.3 years after starting antiretroviral therapy. The clonotype comes from a man between 45 and 60 years old with HIV. The genes are TRBV5-1 and TRBJ1-3, with 9 bases lining up with TRBD1. The CDR3 loop is CASSRNPGQGYSGNTIYF. The CDR3 DNA sequence: TGCGCCAGCAGCCGAAACCCGGGACAGGGATACTCTGGAAACACCATATATTTT.